The subject of this entry is one T cell receptor beta chain. Authors' methods: Reference gene primers were amplified, and this amplification served to estimate nucleated cell counts. The protocol was immunoSEQ multiplex PCR, while the TCRdb copy is restricted to in-frame clones and leaves out a portion. The V and J calls and clone size are taken from that table; D and trimming were inferred from the DNA. Of approximately 230,000 clones detected, around 89% appear once; the ten largest clones hold 3.5% to 4.5%. This entry comes from a study of blood T cell repertoires in COVID-19. On the study more broadly: Both acute and convalescent COVID-19 samples were obtained from the United States, Italy and Spain.

V dropped 9 bases and J dropped 0; count of bases not matched to a gene: 5. Germline V lookup: CDR1 SGHTA, CDR2 FQGNSA. The CDR3 covers 14 residues. Recruits, aged about 18 to 100 years, lived in under 25 US areas. The TCR comes from a woman aged 25 to 39 who had recovered from COVID-19. The source material was PBMCs or T cells enriched from blood (not recorded which). V gene TRBV7-2 combines with J gene TRBJ2-1, with 7 bases that match TRBD2. CDR3 nucleotides: TGTGCCAGTACGGGCGGGAGCTCCTACAATGAGCAGTTCTTC. This codes for CASTGGSSYNEQFF.